A selection of T cell receptor beta chains follows, all from one sample in a study of metastatic and nonmetastatic thyroid tumors. TCRdb re-analyzed the PCR reads using MiXCR. The data hold about 31,000 clones, with 18% observed a single time. Input material: blood. The receptors here all came from a female donor with papillary thyroid cancer or a benign thyroid nodule (not recorded which). Some clones in this sample may be carry-over from other donors' samples. CDR3s include the opening cysteine and the closing phenylalanine or tryptophan. The D gene is left open where the match is weak. Clone size is given for some rows only: seen once, a few or many times, or a class if the clone is expanded.

clone_size,v_call,j_call,d_call,cdr3_aa,cdr3_nt
many,TRBV20-1,TRBJ2-5,TRBD2,CSARPGGAETQYF,TGCAGTGCTAGACCCGGGGGGGCAGAGACCCAGTACTTC
many,TRBV6-1,TRBJ2-3,.,CASRGDGTDTQYF,TGTGCCAGCCGTGGCGACGGCACAGATACGCAGTATTTT
few,TRBV7-2,TRBJ2-7,TRBD2,CASSFSLAGVEPYEQYF,TGTGCCAGCAGCTTCTCTTTAGCGGGGGTCGAACCCTACGAGCAGTACTTC
many,TRBV3-1,TRBJ1-1,.,CASSAGGSARNTEAFF,TGTGCCAGCAGCGCAGGTGGGTCCGCAAGGAACACTGAAGCTTTCTTT
.,TRBV20-1,TRBJ2-6,.,CSAGEAVSYSGANVLTF,TGCAGTGCTGGAGAGGCGGTTAGTTACTCTGGGGCCAACGTCCTGACTTTC
many,TRBV18,TRBJ2-7,.,CASSPEGGDSYEQYF,TGTGCCAGCTCACCCGAAGGGGGGGACTCCTACGAGCAGTACTTC
many,TRBV15,TRBJ2-7,.,CATSRGGRSGEQYF,TGTGCCACCAGCAGAGGGGGGCGGTCGGGCGAGCAGTACTTC
.,TRBV5-1,TRBJ2-3,.,CAGSSSVGTDTQYF,TGCGCCGGCAGCTCGTCGGTGGGCACAGATACGCAGTATTTT
few,TRBV2,TRBJ2-2,.,CASSLRGANTGELFF,TGTGCCAGCAGTCTCAGGGGCGCAAACACCGGGGAGCTGTTTTTT
.,TRBV20-1,TRBJ2-1,TRBD2,CSAIDGGLAGFHNEQFF,TGCAGTGCAATAGATGGGGGGCTAGCGGGTTTTCACAATGAGCAGTTCTTC
.,TRBV30,TRBJ1-2,TRBD1,CAWSVRGDRGYGYTF,TGTGCCTGGAGTGTGCGGGGGGACAGGGGGTATGGCTACACCTTC
many,TRBV5-4,TRBJ2-7,.,CASSLAQGYQTGGYEQYF,TGTGCCAGCAGCTTGGCACAGGGCTACCAGACGGGAGGCTACGAGCAGTACTTC
medium-sized,TRBV12-3/TRBV12-4,TRBJ2-1,.,CASSSRGNEQFF,TGTGCCAGCAGTTCCCGAGGCAATGAGCAGTTCTTC
many,TRBV5-1,TRBJ1-1,.,CASDWGSGFGAFF,TGCGCCAGCGATTGGGGTTCCGGTTTCGGGGCTTTCTTT
.,TRBV5-1,TRBJ1-2,.,CASSFGTDYGYTF,TGCGCCAGCAGCTTCGGGACCGACTACGGCTACACCTTC
many,TRBV20-1,TRBJ1-1,TRBD1,CSARDPSRGWTEAFF,TGCAGTGCTAGAGATCCTAGCAGGGGGTGGACTGAAGCTTTCTTT
medium-sized,TRBV19,TRBJ2-1,.,CASSTEGESYNEQFF,TGTGCCAGTAGTACTGAGGGGGAGTCCTACAATGAGCAGTTCTTC
few,TRBV28,TRBJ1-1,.,CASSLWGGRTTEAFF,TGTGCCAGCAGTTTATGGGGGGGCAGGACCACTGAAGCTTTCTTT
.,TRBV20-1,TRBJ2-1,TRBD1,CSPLVHRGLGNEQFF,TGCAGTCCACTAGTCCACAGGGGGCTAGGGAATGAGCAGTTCTTC
many,TRBV6-1,TRBJ2-5,.,CASSYEEETQYF,TGTGCCAGCAGTTATGAGGAAGAGACCCAGTACTTC
many,TRBV20-1,TRBJ2-5,TRBD1,CSASTQGAGETQYF,TGCAGTGCTAGCACACAGGGGGCGGGAGAGACCCAGTACTTC
many,TRBV7-9,TRBJ1-5,.,CASSLGGGNGQPQHF,TGTGCCAGCAGCTTAGGAGGGGGGAACGGGCAGCCCCAGCATTTT
many,TRBV20-1,TRBJ1-1,.,CSAFQGYLGNTEAFF,TGCAGTGCTTTCCAGGGTTATTTGGGGAACACTGAAGCTTTCTTT
.,TRBV7-3,TRBJ1-1,TRBD1,CASSLIVQGEAFF,TGTGCCAGCAGCTTAATTGTACAGGGGGAAGCTTTCTTT
few,TRBV19,TRBJ2-7,.,CAGSISPSYEQYF,TGTGCCGGTAGTATATCCCCAAGCTACGAGCAGTACTTC
many,TRBV5-1,TRBJ2-7,.,CASSWGEPGDGEQYF,TGCGCCAGCAGCTGGGGGGAGCCAGGGGATGGGGAGCAGTACTTC
many,TRBV5-1,TRBJ2-1,.,CASSPASLVGYVYDEQFF,TGCGCCAGCAGCCCAGCTTCCCTCGTGGGATATGTCTACGATGAGCAGTTCTTC
many,TRBV20-1,TRBJ2-7,TRBD2,CSAPSRSGSSYEQYF,TGCAGTGCTCCCTCGAGGAGCGGGAGTTCCTACGAGCAGTACTTC
few,TRBV12-3/TRBV12-4,TRBJ1-4,TRBD1,CARSQDRAIGKLFF,TGTGCAAGAAGCCAAGACAGGGCTATTGGAAAACTGTTTTTT
.,TRBV11-2,TRBJ2-1,.,CASSLTDNEQFF,TGTGCCAGCAGCTTGACAGACAATGAGCAGTTCTTC
many,TRBV20-1,TRBJ2-1,TRBD2,CSVNSGISYNEQFF,TGCAGTGTAAATAGCGGGATTTCCTACAATGAGCAGTTCTTC
few,TRBV12-3/TRBV12-4,TRBJ1-1,.,CASSLIGSNTQAFF,TGTGCCAGCAGCTTGATAGGATCGAACACTCAAGCTTTCTTT
few,TRBV12-3/TRBV12-4,TRBJ1-3,.,CASSSWDGGNTIYF,TGTGCCAGCAGCTCCTGGGACGGCGGAAACACCATATATTTT
many,TRBV25-1,TRBJ1-6,TRBD1,CASSDLGQGDSPLHF,TGTGCCAGCAGTGATCTGGGACAGGGGGATTCACCCCTCCACTTT
many,TRBV5-1,TRBJ2-7,TRBD1,CASSLPLTGVNEQYF,TGCGCCAGCAGCTTGCCGCTGACAGGGGTAAACGAGCAGTACTTC
many,TRBV10-3,TRBJ2-7,TRBD2,CAISESWAGGLYEQYF,TGTGCCATCAGTGAGTCCTGGGCGGGAGGGTTGTACGAGCAGTACTTC
few,TRBV28,TRBJ1-2,.,CASSYRDGYTF,TGTGCCAGCAGTTACAGGGATGGCTACACCTTC
many,TRBV12-3/TRBV12-4,TRBJ1-2,.,CASSLWYRVKLNYGYTF,TGTGCCAGCAGTTTGTGGTACAGGGTTAAACTTAACTATGGCTACACCTTC
medium-sized,TRBV28,TRBJ1-5,TRBD1,CASSLSRQGVRQPQHF,TGTGCCAGCAGTTTATCCCGACAGGGGGTGAGGCAGCCCCAGCATTTT
many,TRBV13,TRBJ1-3,.,CASSPEGNTIYF,TGTGCCAGCAGCCCCGAGGGGAACACCATATATTTT
medium-sized,TRBV12-3/TRBV12-4,TRBJ2-3,.,CASSLGAGPSTDTQYF,TGTGCCAGCAGTTTAGGGGCAGGGCCAAGCACAGATACGCAGTATTTT
many,TRBV5-8,TRBJ2-3,.,CASSHVVWDTQYF,TGTGCCAGCAGCCATGTAGTCTGGGATACGCAGTATTTT
medium-sized,TRBV19,TRBJ1-3,TRBD1,CASPGQGYNTIYF,TGTGCCAGCCCGGGACAGGGTTACAACACCATATATTTT
many,TRBV3-1,TRBJ2-7,TRBD1,CASSRDRGREQYF,TGTGCCAGCAGCCGGGACAGGGGAAGGGAGCAGTACTTC
many,TRBV12-3/TRBV12-4,TRBJ2-2,.,CASSRPWGGELFF,TGTGCCAGCAGTCGGCCTTGGGGCGGGGAGCTGTTTTTT